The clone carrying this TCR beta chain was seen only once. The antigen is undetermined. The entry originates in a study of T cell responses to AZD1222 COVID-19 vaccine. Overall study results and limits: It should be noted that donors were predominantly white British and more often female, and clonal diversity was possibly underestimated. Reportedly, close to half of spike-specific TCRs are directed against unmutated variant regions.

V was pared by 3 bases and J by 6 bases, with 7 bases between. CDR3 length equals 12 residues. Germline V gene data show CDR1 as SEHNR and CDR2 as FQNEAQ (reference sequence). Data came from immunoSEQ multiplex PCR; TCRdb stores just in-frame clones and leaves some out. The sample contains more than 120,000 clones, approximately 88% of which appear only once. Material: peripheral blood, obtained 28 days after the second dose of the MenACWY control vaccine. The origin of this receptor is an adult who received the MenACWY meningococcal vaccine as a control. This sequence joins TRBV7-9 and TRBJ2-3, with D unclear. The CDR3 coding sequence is TGTGCCAGCAGCTTCCTAGGGGATACGCAGTATTTT. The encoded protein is CASSFLGDTQYF.